These T cell receptor beta chains were read from a single sample in a study of cytomegalovirus exposure and HLA in healthy donors. Generated by immunoSEQ multiplex PCR, the TCRdb table keeps only in-frame clones and is missing some. The data show 85,000 to 100,000 clones, over 65% seen once. Sequencing was done on a sample of PBMCs. These receptors all stem from a man aged 60 to 75 in good health and CMV-seropositive. CDR3s include the opening cysteine and the closing phenylalanine or tryptophan. A D gene is named only where the DNA matches it firmly. Size is omitted from some rows. Given values are once, few, many or a class for expanded clones.

D: NA; V: TRBV18; J: TRBJ1-1; size: NA; DNA: TGTGCCAGCTCTCCTCAGGGGAACACTGAAGCTTTCTTT; CDR3: CASSPQGNTEAFF
D: TRBD1; V: TRBV18; J: TRBJ2-5; size: NA; DNA: TGTGCCAGCTCACCGGGACAGGGGAGAGAGACCCAGTACTTC; CDR3: CASSPGQGRETQYF
D: NA; V: TRBV10-3; J: TRBJ2-7; size: once; DNA: TGTGCCATCGCAGGGGCGCCTTCCTACGAGCAGTACTTC; CDR3: CAIAGAPSYEQYF
D: TRBD1; V: TRBV7-8; J: TRBJ2-7; size: NA; DNA: TGTGCCAGCAGCTTGCAGGGACAGATCTACGAGCAGTACTTC; CDR3: CASSLQGQIYEQYF
D: NA; V: TRBV2; J: TRBJ1-1; size: many; DNA: TGTGCCAGCAGTGAAGACAGGGTAGGGTACACTGAAGCTTTCTTT; CDR3: CASSEDRVGYTEAFF
D: NA; V: TRBV30; J: TRBJ2-3; size: NA; DNA: TGTGCCTGGTCCGGAGCAGATACGCAGTATTTT; CDR3: CAWSGADTQYF
D: NA; V: TRBV2; J: TRBJ2-7; size: NA; DNA: TGTGCCAGCAGTGGGGCAGGGCGCGAGCAGTACTTC; CDR3: CASSGAGREQYF
D: TRBD1; V: TRBV11-2; J: TRBJ1-3; size: NA; DNA: TGTGCCAGCAGCTCCCGGTTGGGACAGGGGTCCCACTCTGGAAACACCATATATTTT; CDR3: CASSSRLGQGSHSGNTIYF
D: NA; V: TRBV2; J: TRBJ1-2; size: NA; DNA: TGTGCCAGCAGGGAGGAGGGTGGAAGAGGCTATGGCTACACCTTC; CDR3: CASREEGGRGYGYTF
D: TRBD1; V: TRBV6-6; J: TRBJ2-5; size: NA; DNA: TGTGCCAGCAGGCGGGACAGGGGATCGGAGACCCAGTACTTC; CDR3: CASRRDRGSETQYF